This T cell receptor (beta chain) was captured by sequencing in a study of shared clonotypes between healthy human individuals. Study background: In total, the donors were a couple of women and a few men aged 18 to 49. General observations from the study: Several donors showed sharing of roughly 5% of naive CD4 clonotypes. Compared with memory subsets, naive subsets generally had larger estimated richness.

Once extracted for a subset, genomic DNA was divided evenly among several immunoSEQ plates. Repertoires were generated with immunoSEQ multiplex PCR, while TCRdb's copy carries only in-frame clones and drops some. In the table there are 2 million to 2.5 million clones, around 92% of which are singletons. From germline, CDR1 is SGHNT and CDR2 YYREEE (reference sequence). Trimming took off 4 bases at V and 5 bases at J, with 15 bases between the two ends. The CDR3 is made up of 14 amino acids. Concerning this clone itself: The antigen is not known.

Sequenced input: naive CD4+ T cells from PBMCs. Subset here: CD45RA+ positively selected. The receptor's source is a man younger than 30 in good health. Some clones in this sample may be carry-over from other donors' samples. This sequence joins TRBV5-4 and TRBJ1-1, with D perhaps matching TRBD1 (5 bases). CDR3 in amino acids: CASSAGLRTTEAFF. The CDR3 DNA reads as TGTGCCAGCAGCGCGGGACTTCGGACAACTGAAGCTTTCTTT.